Listed here are 15 T cell receptor beta chains from one sample, sequenced in a study of cytomegalovirus exposure and HLA in healthy donors. The PCR ran on 60 Vbeta and 13 Jbeta primers. The table came from immunoSEQ multiplex PCR; TCRdb's copy has only in-frame clones and leaves some out. The sample shows under 95,000 clones, approximately 80% of them seen only once. The sample taken for sequencing was PBMCs. The receptors originated from a man under 40 in good health and CMV-seropositive.

J is TRBJ1-2 and V is TRBV7-9; D gene unclear. The V end lost 5 bases, the J end lost 4 bases, and 14 bases lay between the germline ends. The CDR3 extends over 14 amino acids. Germline values: CDR1 SEHNR, CDR2 FQNEAQ (reference sequence). CDR3 loop: CASSPWEGTYGYTF. The DNA for the CDR3 is TGTGCCAGCAGCCCCTGGGAGGGAACCTATGGCTACACCTTC.

J is TRBJ1-1 and V is TRBV15; TRBD1 is a possible D gene (6 bases). Germline V gene data show CDR1 as LNHNV and CDR2 as YYDKDF (reference sequence). The CDR3 sequence is 14 residues long. V was cut by 4 bases and J by 1 base, with 10 bases left in between. The CDR3 bases are TGTGCCACCAGCATCTACAGGGAGAACACTGAAGCTTTCTTT. It is translated as CATSIYRENTEAFF. Supplemented by reference TRBV15 and TRBJ1-1, the full variable domain reads DAMVIQNPRYQVTQFGKPVTLSCSQTLNHNVMYWYQQKSSQAPKLLFHYYDKDFNNEADTPDNFQSRRPNTSFCFLDIRSPGLGDTAMYLCATSIYRENTEAFFGQGTRLTVV.

This chain joins TRBV10-3 and TRBJ1-6; D remains ambiguous. Germline assignment: CDR1 ENHRY and CDR2 SYGVKD. There are 14 residues in the CDR3. The ends were cut back, 7 bases at V and 0 bases at J, with 7 bases in the middle. The CDR3 loop reads CAIKGSSYNSPLHF. The DNA of the CDR3 is TGTGCCATCAAAGGGAGCTCCTATAATTCACCCCTCCACTTT.

The chain joins TRBV29-1 to TRBJ2-2; D gene uncertain. V was clipped by 0 bases and J by 9 bases, with 8 bases between them. The germline gives CDR1 SQVTM, CDR2 ANQGSEA. CDR3 length equals 12 residues. The CDR3 sequence: CSVEDLGRELFF. The CDR3 DNA is TGCAGCGTTGAAGATTTGGGCAGGGAGCTGTTTTTT.

The V gene is TRBV5-1, the J gene TRBJ1-2; weak D call: TRBD1 (6 bases). Germline loops: CDR1 SGHRS, CDR2 YFSETQ. The CDR3 contains 13 residues. Trimming took off 6 bases at V and 8 bases at J, with 17 bases between the two ends. The CDR3 coding sequence is TGCGCCAGCACCTGGGGGAGCAGGGGAGGCTACACCTTC. Its protein is CASTWGSRGGYTF.

This chain links TRBV7-9 with TRBJ1-1; tentatively, D is TRBD1 (6 bases). The V end lost 5 bases, the J end lost 4 bases, and 14 bases lay between the germline ends. The germline V gene encodes CDR1 SEHNR and CDR2 FQNEAQ (reference sequence). The CDR3 has 14 amino acids. CDR3 in amino acids: CASSLGAGSTEAFF. The CDR3 nucleotides read TGTGCCAGCAGCCTGGGGGCAGGGAGCACTGAAGCTTTCTTT.

The chain uses TRBV2 and TRBJ1-1; tentative D call: TRBD1 (5 bases). CDR1 SNHLY and CDR2 FYNNEI come from the germline V gene. V dropped 10 bases and J dropped 3 bases, with 9 bases sitting between them. CDR3 length equals 11 residues. The CDR3 DNA reads as TGTGCCACCTCGGGGGACACTGAAGCTTTCTTT. It specifies CATSGDTEAFF.

The sample holds one count of this clone. The V call is TRBV12-5, the J call TRBJ1-1, with TRBD1 identical over 9 bases. The CDR3 length is 15 residues. J lost 1 base, V lost 4 bases, and 4 bases had no gene match. Germline values: CDR1 LGHNT, CDR2 FRNRAP. CDR3: CASGWGQGSNTEAFF. CDR3 bases: TGTGCTAGTGGTTGGGGACAGGGATCGAACACTGAAGCTTTCTTT.

The rearrangement links TRBV4-1 to TRBJ1-4; D is unresolved. Germline V lookup: CDR1 MGHRA, CDR2 YSYEKL. V was shortened by 1 base and J by 8 bases, with 8 bases between the two germline ends. This CDR3 comprises 13 residues. The CDR3 sequence: CASSQVLREKLFF. The CDR3 region has the DNA TGCGCCAGCAGCCAAGTCCTGAGGGAAAAACTGTTTTTT.

This clone was detected only once. This rearrangement joins TRBV6-6 to TRBJ2-5; TRBD2 matches at 10 bases. The CDR3 is 14 residues long. Germline lookup yields CDR1 MNHNY and CDR2 SVGAGI (reference sequence). The V gene end was trimmed by 6 bases and the J gene end by 1 base; junction bases not matched to a gene: 2. CDR3 region: CASSGTSVQETQYF. The CDR3 region has the DNA TGTGCCAGCAGCGGGACTAGCGTCCAAGAGACCCAGTACTTC.

The chain recombines TRBV5-1 with TRBJ2-3; D is unresolved. This CDR3 is built from 14 residues. The V end was cut by 0 bases, the J end by 3 bases, with 8 bases between. The V gene's germline CDR1 is SGHRS and CDR2 YFSETQ. The CDR3 spells CASSLAQDTDTQYF. DNA of the CDR3: TGCGCCAGCAGCTTGGCGCAGGATACAGATACGCAGTATTTT.

The genes are TRBV6-6 and TRBJ1-1; D may be TRBD1 (6 bases). The V and J ends lost 4 bases and 2 bases respectively, with 14 bases between them. From germline, CDR1 is MNHNY and CDR2 SVGAGI (reference sequence). CDR3 size: 15 residues. The CDR3 bases are TGTGCCAGCAGTTGGTCCGGGACAAGCAACACTGAAGCTTTCTTT. Protein: CASSWSGTSNTEAFF.

The chain uses TRBV9 and TRBJ1-1, with D possibly matching TRBD1 (6 bases). With 3 bases removed from V and 7 bases from J, the gap between germline ends came to 16 bases. This CDR3 is 14 amino acids long. Germline V lookup: CDR1 SGDLS, CDR2 YYNGEE. This CDR3 reads CASSGGGGGGEAFF. CDR3 bases: TGTGCCAGCAGCGGCGGAGGGGGGGGCGGTGAAGCTTTCTTT.

The chain carries TRBV7-2 and TRBJ1-1; the match to TRBD1 covers 8 bases. CDR1 SGHTA and CDR2 FQGNSA come from the germline V gene. Unmatched junction bases numbered 7, after V lost 5 bases and J lost 5 bases. The CDR3 consists of 14 residues. The DNA for the CDR3 is TGTGCCAGCAGCCTAATTAGACAGGGGACTGAAGCTTTCTTT. Its protein is CASSLIRQGTEAFF.

CDR3 in amino acids: CASNGPAEAEAFF. DNA for the CDR3: TGTGCCAGCAACGGCCCAGCGGAGGCTGAAGCTTTCTTT. The chain employs TRBV6-5 and TRBJ1-1; no firm D call. Germline assignment: CDR1 MNHEY and CDR2 SVGAGI. Trimming pared 7 bases from V and 6 bases from J, leaving 15 bases between. The CDR3 contains 13 residues.